This T cell receptor (beta chain) was recorded in a study of blood T cell repertoires in COVID-19. Study-wide background: Donors in the United States, Italy and Spain gave samples during acute or convalescent COVID-19. PBMCs, B-cell-depleted T cells, or T cells provided the cDNA or gDNA that made up the material.

As originally analysed: For nucleated cells, counts were estimated from reference gene primer amplification. TCRdb's table, derived via immunoSEQ multiplex PCR, lists solely in-frame clones and lacks some. The V and J calls and clone size were taken over from that table, and D and trimming were inferred from the DNA. The sample lists 200,000 to 250,000 clones, approximately 88% seen once, with 6.5% in the top ten. CDR1 and CDR2 (germline): SGHDN, FVKESK. V was clipped by 1 base and J by 9 bases; unmatched bases: 4. CDR3 length equals 15 residues. This clone was seen many times. Sequenced input: peripheral blood. V is TRBV14 and J is TRBJ2-1, with TRBD2 matching over 12 bases. This receptor was identified in a man aged 60 to 69 who had recovered from COVID-19. The CDR3 reads CASSQVSSGRGEQFF. The CDR3 DNA is TGTGCCAGCAGCCAAGTGTCTAGCGGGAGGGGTGAGCAGTTCTTC.